Below are 29 T cell receptor beta chains sequenced from a single sample in a study of T cells after yellow fever vaccination. TCRdb ran MiXCR on the 5' RACE reads and lists one entry per CDR3 protein. The sample has roughly 350,000 distinct CDR3 sequences, roughly 4% seen once. Sequencing was performed on PBMCs, taken 5 days after the yellow fever booster vaccination. The receptor source for this set is a man aged 18 to 29 who received the YFV17D yellow fever vaccine.

J is TRBJ2-7 and V is TRBV12-3 or TRBV12-4, with D tentatively TRBD2 (7 bases). The CDR3 runs 14 residues. Trimming cost V 0 bases and J 7 bases, with 13 bases left between them. The CDR3 coding sequence is TGTGCCAGCAGTTTAGCGGGGGGGCCGGGTGAGCAGTACTTC. This encodes CASSLAGGPGEQYF.

The CDR3 spells CASSLEFTGELFF. CDR3 coding DNA: TGTGCCAGCAGCTTAGAGTTCACCGGGGAGCTGTTTTTT. The chain has TRBV11-2 and TRBJ2-2, with no clear D. The length of the CDR3 is 13 residues. Trimming pared 0 bases from V and 4 bases from J, leaving 3 bases between. Germline V gene data show CDR1 as SGHAT and CDR2 as FQNNGV.

The chain couples TRBV11-2 to TRBJ2-3; weak D call: TRBD2 (6 bases). V was cut by 4 bases and J by 2 bases, with 19 bases left in between. CDR3 size: 17 residues. Looked up from germline, CDR1 is SGHAT and CDR2 is FQNNGV. In nucleotides, the CDR3 is TGTGCCAGCAGCTCGGCGGGAACGGGGGTTAACACAGATACGCAGTATTTT. Protein product: CASSSAGTGVNTDTQYF. Full variable domain (outside the CDR3, taken from reference TRBV11-2 and TRBJ2-3): EAGVAQSPRYKIIEKRQSVAFWCNPISGHATLYWYQQILGQGPKLLIQFQNNGVVDDSQLPKDRFSAERLKGVDSTLKIQPAKLEDSAVYLCASSSAGTGVNTDTQYFGPGTRLTVL.

As DNA, the CDR3 is TGTGCCAGCAGCCAAGGCCTGTACGAGCAGTACTTC. It codes for CASSQGLYEQYF. V and J are TRBV4-2 and TRBJ2-7; unclear D gene. CDR1 is LGHNA, CDR2 YNFKEQ, per germline. V lost 1 base and J lost 4, with 5 bases in between. The CDR3 is 12 residues long.

V usage is TRBV21-1 and J usage is TRBJ1-2; TRBD1 was called by the table and not checked on the DNA. TRBV21-1 represents a pseudogene. CDR3 length equals 17 residues. The CDR3 region is CASSAPESWGWNYGYTF. The DNA for the CDR3 is TGTGCCAGCAGCGCCCCGGAGAGCTGGGGGTGGAACTATGGCTACACCTTC.

This clonotype was detected many times. This rearrangement joins TRBV3-1 to TRBJ1-1, with D hard to call. The CDR3 has 17 amino acids. V was trimmed by 0 bases and J by 1 base, leaving 15 bases between them. The germline CDR1 and CDR2 sequences are LGHDT and YNNKEL (reference sequence). CDR3 nucleotide sequence: TGTGCCAGCAGCCAAGATGGGCGCGGCCAGTGGAACACTGAAGCTTTCTTT. Protein product: CASSQDGRGQWNTEAFF.

The J gene is TRBJ1-1, the V gene TRBV20-1, with D possibly being TRBD1 (6 bases). V was shortened by 5 bases and J by 4 bases, with 11 bases between the two germline ends. Germline CDR1 is DFQATT and CDR2 is SNEGSKA (reference sequence). This CDR3 is built from 12 residues. CDR3 bases: TGCAGTGCTTCTACAGGGAGCACTGAAGCTTTCTTT. Protein product: CSASTGSTEAFF.

V gene TRBV20-1 combines with J gene TRBJ2-2, with D possibly TRBD1 on 5 matching bases. V was trimmed by 2 bases and J by 4 bases, leaving 11 bases between them. Per the germline V gene, CDR1 is DFQATT and CDR2 is SNEGSKA (reference sequence). This CDR3 is built from 14 residues. Here the CDR3 DNA reads TGCAGTGCTAGACGGGCCCAGGGCACCGGGGAGCTGTTTTTT. Amino acid sequence: CSARRAQGTGELFF.

There are a few counts of this clonotype. The rearrangement uses TRBV20-1 and TRBJ2-1; no reliable D call. The CDR3 consists of 12 residues. Germline CDR1 reads DFQATT; CDR2 reads SNEGSKA (reference sequence). Trimming shortened V by 2 bases and J by 10 bases, and 12 bases separated the two germline ends. The CDR3 reads CSARPPEAEQFF. DNA for the CDR3: TGCAGTGCTAGACCGCCGGAAGCCGAGCAGTTCTTC.

The table lists this clonotype with many counts. CDR3 DNA: TGCGCCAGCAGTAGCGGGGGCCTATCCTACAATGAGCAGTTCTTC. It yields the protein CASSSGGLSYNEQFF. The chain carries TRBV5-1 and TRBJ2-1, with 9 bases fitting TRBD2. V shed 5 bases and J 1 base; nucleotides not matched to a gene: 4. Germline V gene sequence: CDR1 SGHRS, CDR2 YFSETQ. This CDR3 contains 15 residues.

The gene calls are TRBV5-1 and TRBJ1-2; TRBD1 is a possible D gene (5 bases). The ends were cut back, 0 bases at V and 2 bases at J, with 11 bases in the middle. The CDR3 consists of 15 residues. Germline-derived CDR1 and CDR2 are SGHRS and YFSETQ. The CDR3 reads CASSLVGVSNYGYTF. CDR3 nucleotides: TGCGCCAGCAGCTTGGTAGGGGTCTCCAACTATGGCTACACCTTC.

This clonotype was counted ten times or more. The V gene is TRBV7-2, the J gene TRBJ2-5, with a weak D call TRBD2 (5 bases). This CDR3 has 14 residues. The V gene lost 2 bases and the J gene lost 3 bases, with 10 bases spanning the gap. Germline CDR1 and CDR2: SGHTA and FQGNSA. CDR3 sequence (DNA): TGTGCCAGCAGCTTATGGGCCGGGGAAGAGACCCAGTACTTC. It is translated as CASSLWAGEETQYF. The variable domain in full, with the rest retrieved from reference TRBV7-2 and TRBJ2-5, is GAGVSQSPSNKVTEKGKDVELRCDPISGHTALYWYRQSLGQGLEFLIYFQGNSAPDKSGLPSDRFSAERTGGSVSTLTIQRTQQEDSAVYLCASSLWAGEETQYFGPGTRLLVL.

The chain combines TRBV12-3 or TRBV12-4 with TRBJ2-3; 7 nucleotides align to TRBD2. The V and J ends lost 6 bases and 2 bases, in that order; junction bases with no gene match: 8. This CDR3 region has 15 residues. CDR3 nucleotide sequence: TGTGCCAGCAGGCGATCGGGGGGACTCACAGATACGCAGTATTTT. This encodes CASRRSGGLTDTQYF.

This clonotype has more than one count but fewer than ten. J is TRBJ2-5 and V is TRBV7-2, with TRBD1 identical over 8 bases. CDR1 and CDR2 (germline): SGHTA, FQGNSA. The V gene end was trimmed by 2 bases and the J gene end by 7 bases; junction bases not matched to a gene: 9. The CDR3 spans 15 residues. The DNA of the CDR3 is TGTGCCAGCAGCTTAAGGTCAGGGGGCGCGGGGACCCAGTACTTC. It codes for CASSLRSGGAGTQYF.

This clonotype was counted a few times. V is TRBV7-2 and J is TRBJ1-2, with 7 bases lining up with TRBD1. CDR3 length: 15 residues. After removal of 1 base from V and 3 bases from J, the junction contained 5 bases not matched to a gene. CDR1 is SGHTA, CDR2 FQGNSA, per germline. This CDR3 is CASSLGRRGDYGYTF. CDR3 DNA: TGTGCCAGCAGCTTAGGGCGCAGGGGGGACTATGGCTACACCTTC.

This clonotype was recorded at least ten times. The chain combines TRBV4-1 with TRBJ2-7; D uncertain. V shed 0 bases and J shed 12 bases, with 18 bases lying between them. Germline CDR1 is MGHRA and CDR2 is YSYEKL. This CDR3 contains 14 residues. The CDR3 region has the DNA TGCGCCAGCAGCCAAGAGATAAGTGGCGACATTCGGTACTTC. Its translation is CASSQEISGDIRYF.

Only a few counts were recorded for this clonotype. This chain connects TRBV3-1 to TRBJ2-1, with TRBD2 matching over 11 bases. The CDR3 loop spans 15 amino acids. Trimming cost V 3 bases and J 9 bases; bases outside gene matches: 7. Germline CDR1 LGHDT, CDR2 YNNKEL (reference sequence). CDR3 in amino acids: CASSQNSGGAGEQFF. Written as DNA, the CDR3 is TGTGCCAGCAGCCAGAATAGCGGGGGGGCTGGTGAGCAGTTCTTC.

This clonotype was counted at least ten times. The chain combines TRBV4-1 with TRBJ2-3, with D unclear. Germline V gives CDR1 MGHRA, CDR2 YSYEKL. V gave up 0 bases and J gave up 0 bases, with 4 bases separating them. This CDR3 is built from 14 residues. The CDR3: CASSQDPSTDTQYF. In DNA form, the CDR3 reads TGCGCCAGCAGCCAAGACCCTAGCACAGATACGCAGTATTTT.

The CDR3 reads CASSQGPGQGAKEQYV. The CDR3 DNA sequence: TGCGCCAGCAGCCAAGGGCCGGGACAGGGGGCCAAGGAGCAGTACGTC. The chain carries TRBV4-1 and TRBJ2-7; 12 nucleotides agree with TRBD1. The J segment lost 7 bases and the V segment lost 1 base, leaving 8 bases of the junction unmatched. CDR1 and CDR2 from the germline V gene are MGHRA and YSYEKL. This CDR3 has 16 amino acids.

This clonotype was observed a handful of times. The chain has TRBV29-1 and TRBJ1-2, with 8 nucleotides matching TRBD1. Germline assignment: CDR1 SQVTM and CDR2 ANQGSEA. The CDR3 totals 12 residues. The V and J ends lost 3 bases and 5 bases, in that order; junction bases with no gene match: 2. CDR3 nucleotide sequence: TGCAGCGTTGACAGGGGGCATTATGGCTACACCTTC. It translates to CSVDRGHYGYTF.

This clonotype has only a few counts. The CDR3 nucleotides are TGTGCCAGCAGTTTCGGGACGGCGGGGGTCTACAATGAGCAGTTCTTC. Protein: CASSFGTAGVYNEQFF. The chain links TRBV6-5 to TRBJ2-1, with TRBD2 identical over 7 bases. This CDR3 comprises 16 residues. Germline assignment: CDR1 MNHEY and CDR2 SVGAGI. V gave up 4 bases and J gave up 3 bases; unmatched junction bases: 9.

The sample holds many counts of this clonotype. The chain combines TRBV5-1 with TRBJ1-1; D perhaps matches TRBD1 (6 bases). CDR1 is SGHRS, CDR2 YFSETQ, per germline. Between the trimmed V and J ends, which lost 4 bases and 1 base, there was a span of 11 bases. The CDR3 spans 14 residues. The CDR3 loop reads CASSPDRWNTEAFF. The DNA of the CDR3 is TGCGCCAGCAGCCCGGACAGATGGAACACTGAAGCTTTCTTT. The variable domain in full, with the rest retrieved from reference TRBV5-1 and TRBJ1-1, is KAGVTQTPRYLIKTRGQQVTLSCSPISGHRSVSWYQQTPGQGLQFLFEYFSETQRNKGNFPGRFSGRQFSNSRSEMNVSTLELGDSALYLCASSPDRWNTEAFFGQGTRLTVV.

This clonotype was seen more than once but under ten times. The V and J genes are TRBV7-3 and TRBJ2-2, with D tentatively TRBD1 or TRBD2 (6 bases each). The CDR3 is 14 residues long. Trimming removed 5 bases from V and 6 bases from J, with 13 bases in between. Germline assignment: CDR1 SGHTA and CDR2 FQGTGA. CDR3 nucleotide sequence: TGTGCCAGCAGCCCAAGGGGGGTCGCCGGGGAGCTGTTTTTT. It translates to CASSPRGVAGELFF.

This clonotype has ten or more counts. This chain joins TRBV10-3 and TRBJ2-5; the D is unclear. This CDR3 comprises 15 residues. Looked up from germline, CDR1 is ENHRY and CDR2 is SYGVKD. The V end lost 4 bases, the J end lost 5 bases, and 17 bases lay between the germline ends. The CDR3 DNA is TGTGCCATCAGTGTTGATAGTTGGTATGGGGAGACCCAGTACTTC. Translated, it gives CAISVDSWYGETQYF.

The V gene is TRBV20-1, the J gene TRBJ1-1; 7 bases line up with TRBD1. V was clipped by 6 bases and J by 4 bases; unmatched bases: 5. CDR3 length: 12 amino acids. CDR1 is DFQATT and CDR2 is SNEGSKA in the germline V gene (reference sequence). The CDR3 DNA sequence: TGCAGTGCAATAGGGGGCCTCACTGAAGCTTTCTTT. Its translation is CSAIGGLTEAFF.

There are a few counts of this clonotype. CDR3 residues: CASSIRGRVVTF. CDR3 nucleotides: TGTGCCAGCAGCATCCGCGGTAGGGTTGTCACCTTC. V usage is TRBV12-3 or TRBV12-4 and J usage is TRBJ1-2; D is uncertain. The CDR3 runs 12 residues. The V and J ends lost 6 bases and 13 bases respectively, with 18 bases between them.

V and J are TRBV6-5 and TRBJ1-4; TRBD1 agrees at 10 bases. V was pared by 5 bases and J by 7 bases, with 10 bases of the junction left unmatched. CDR1 is MNHEY and CDR2 is SVGAGI in the germline V gene. The CDR3 extends over 16 amino acids. Here the CDR3 DNA reads TGTGCCAGCAGTACCCGGGACAGGGGCCTGAGTGAAAAACTGTTTTTT. Residues: CASSTRDRGLSEKLFF.

This chain links TRBV5-6 with TRBJ2-7; 7 bases are a match to TRBD1. The J call is uncertain, as TRBJ2-5 better fits the DNA end. The germline gives CDR1 SGHDT, CDR2 YYEEEE. This CDR3 contains 16 residues. As DNA, the CDR3 is TGTGCCAGCAGCCCGAGGGGGCCTCTATCCCGAGAGACCCAGTACTTC. It translates to CASSPRGPLSRETQYF.

This clonotype was picked up many times. The J gene is TRBJ2-7, the V gene TRBV6-2 or TRBV6-3; D unresolved. With 5 bases removed from V and 2 bases from J, the gap between germline ends came to 10 bases. Germline-derived CDR1 and CDR2 are MNHEY and SVGEGT. The CDR3 contains 13 residues. CDR3: CASSPLDTYEQYF. CDR3 bases: TGTGCCAGCAGTCCATTGGATACCTACGAGCAGTACTTC.